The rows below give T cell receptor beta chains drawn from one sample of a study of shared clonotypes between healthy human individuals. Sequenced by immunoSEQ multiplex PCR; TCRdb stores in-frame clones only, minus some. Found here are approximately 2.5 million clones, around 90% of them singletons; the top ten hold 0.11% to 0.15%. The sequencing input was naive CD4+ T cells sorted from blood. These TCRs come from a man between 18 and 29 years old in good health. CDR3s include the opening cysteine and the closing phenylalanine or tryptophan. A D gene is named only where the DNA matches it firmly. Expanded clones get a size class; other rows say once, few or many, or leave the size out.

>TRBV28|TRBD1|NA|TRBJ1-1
TGTGCCAGCAGTTTTGGGGACAGGGACAAAGCTTTCTTT
CASSFGDRDKAFF
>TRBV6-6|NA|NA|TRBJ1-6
TGTGCCAGCAGCCCAGACATGGGGGATAATTCACCCCTCCACTTT
CASSPDMGDNSPLHF
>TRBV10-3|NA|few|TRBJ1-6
TGTGCCATCAGCCCGGACGGGTGGATGGCACCCCTCCACTTT
CAISPDGWMAPLHF
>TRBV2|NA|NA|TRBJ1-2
TGTGCCAGCAGAGCAGGGGAAGATGGCTACACCTTC
CASRAGEDGYTF
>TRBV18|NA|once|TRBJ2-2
TGTGCCAGCTCACCACCGGCGCCTGGGCCCGGGGAGCTGTTTTTT
CASSPPAPGPGELFF
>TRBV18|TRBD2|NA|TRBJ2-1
TGTGCCAGCTCACGTACGGGACTAGGGCCCTACAATGAGCAGTTCTTC
CASSRTGLGPYNEQFF
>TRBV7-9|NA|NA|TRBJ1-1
TGTGCCAGCAGCTTAGTGGGGAGCACTGAAGCTTTCTTT
CASSLVGSTEAFF
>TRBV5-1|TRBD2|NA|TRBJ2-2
TGCGCCAGCAGCCTCAGCGGGAGTAGTCCCGGGGAGCTGTTTTTT
CASSLSGSSPGELFF
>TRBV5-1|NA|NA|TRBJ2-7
TGCGCCAGCAGCTTGACAGCATACGAGCAGTACTTC
CASSLTAYEQYF
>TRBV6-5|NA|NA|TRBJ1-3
TGTGCCAGCAGTTACTGGACAGACAGCTCTGGAAACACCATATATTTT
CASSYWTDSSGNTIYF